A single sample is the source of the 26 T cell receptor beta chains below, sequenced in a study of graft-versus-host responses after intestinal transplantation. Profiled with immunoSEQ multiplex PCR; TCRdb holds only in-frame clones, not every one. The repertoire holds tens of thousands of clones, with approximately 90% as singletons. These receptors' antigens are unknown. The source was unstimulated CD8+ T cells sorted from spleen or lymph node cells, collected before intestinal transplant. These receptors all stem from a human donor who received an intestinal transplant.

V gene TRBV6-5 combines with J gene TRBJ1-1, with a weak D call TRBD1 (5 bases). Trimming removed 0 bases from V and 7 bases from J, with 9 bases in between. CDR3 length: 13 residues. Germline CDR1 and CDR2: MNHEY and SVGAGI. This chain's CDR3 is CASSYSGRDEAFF. In DNA, the CDR3 is TGTGCCAGCAGTTACTCGGGGCGAGATGAAGCTTTCTTT.

The J gene is TRBJ2-1, the V gene TRBV27; the D is unclear. Trimming pared 3 bases from V and 6 bases from J, leaving 12 bases between. CDR3 length: 14 residues. The V gene's germline CDR1 is MNHEY and CDR2 SMNVEV (reference sequence). As DNA, the CDR3 is TGTGCCAGCAGTTTCTTCCACCCAGGCAATGAGCAGTTCTTC. It encodes CASSFFHPGNEQFF.

The chain recombines TRBV11-2 with TRBJ2-7; D unresolved. There are 13 residues in the CDR3. The germline V and J ends were trimmed by 1 base and 3 bases, with 7 bases remaining between them. The germline CDR1 and CDR2 sequences are SGHAT and FQNNGV. CDR3 sequence reads: CASSLALNYEQYF. In DNA form, the CDR3 reads TGTGCCAGCAGCTTAGCACTTAACTACGAGCAGTACTTC.

The chain uses TRBV7-3 and TRBJ2-2; tentative D call: TRBD2 (5 bases). This CDR3 contains 15 residues. V was shortened by 3 bases and J by 3 bases, with 11 bases between the two germline ends. CDR1 and CDR2 (germline): SGHTA, FQGTGA. The CDR3, as DNA: TGTGCCAGCAGCTTCCAACTAGTCGACACCGGGGAGCTGTTTTTT. It encodes CASSFQLVDTGELFF.

The CDR3: CASSKDRADEKLFF. DNA for the CDR3: TGTGCCAGCAGCAAGGACAGGGCGGATGAAAAACTGTTTTTT. This chain connects TRBV21-1 to TRBJ1-4; the D call of TRBD1 is as the table states it, not checked on the DNA. TRBV21-1 is flagged as a pseudogene. This CDR3 has 14 amino acids.

This clone was seen a few times. The chain has TRBV6-6 and TRBJ2-7; perhaps TRBD2 as D (6 bases). The V gene lost 8 bases and the J gene lost 1 base, with 6 bases spanning the gap. Germline V gene data show CDR1 as MNHNY and CDR2 as SVGAGI (reference sequence). CDR3 size: 11 residues. The CDR3, as DNA: TGTGCCAGCGGGAGGTCCTACGAGCAGTACTTC. This sequence encodes CASGRSYEQYF.

The gene calls are TRBV4-2 and TRBJ1-1, with 8 bases aligning to TRBD1. The germline V gene encodes CDR1 LGHNA and CDR2 YNFKEQ. The CDR3 runs 16 residues. V shed 0 bases and J 5 bases; nucleotides not matched to a gene: 8. DNA of the CDR3: TGTGCCAGCAGCCAAGATCCGGACAGGGAGGAGACTGAAGCTTTCTTT. Encoded protein: CASSQDPDREETEAFF.

The chain recombines TRBV4-1 with TRBJ2-5; D remains ambiguous. CDR1 and CDR2 (germline): MGHRA, YSYEKL. Trimming stripped 2 bases from V and 1 base from J, with 11 bases between. The CDR3 is 15 amino acids. The CDR3 bases are TGCGCCAGCAGCCAACCCCCTCCATCCCAAGAGACCCAGTACTTC. As protein: CASSQPPPSQETQYF.

J is TRBJ2-5 and V is TRBV11-2, with D perhaps matching TRBD2 (7 bases). The CDR3 contains 15 residues. The V gene lost 4 bases and the J gene lost 4 bases, with 16 bases spanning the gap. From germline, CDR1 is SGHAT and CDR2 FQNNGV. The CDR3 reads CASSSGQGTTETQYF. CDR3 DNA: TGTGCCAGCAGCTCTGGGCAGGGGACTACAGAGACCCAGTACTTC. Based on the CDR3 plus reference TRBV11-2 and TRBJ2-5, the full variable domain is EAGVAQSPRYKIIEKRQSVAFWCNPISGHATLYWYQQILGQGPKLLIQFQNNGVVDDSQLPKDRFSAERLKGVDSTLKIQPAKLEDSAVYLCASSSGQGTTETQYFGPGTRLLVL.

Only one count was recorded for this clone. V and J are TRBV19 and TRBJ2-5; 9 positions agree with TRBD1. After removal of 4 bases from V and 0 bases from J, the junction contained 9 bases not matched to a gene. The CDR3 totals 17 residues. Germline CDR1 and CDR2: LNHDA and SQIVND (reference sequence). The DNA for the CDR3 is TGTGCCAGTAGTACCTTGACAGGGGGGGCGTACCAAGAGACCCAGTACTTC. Amino acid sequence: CASSTLTGGAYQETQYF. Full variable domain (remainder filled in from reference TRBV19 and TRBJ2-5): DGGITQSPKYLFRKEGQNVTLSCEQNLNHDAMYWYRQDPGQGLRLIYYSQIVNDFQKGDIAEGYSVSREKKESFPLTVTSAQKNPTAFYLCASSTLTGGAYQETQYFGPGTRLLVL.

The chain combines TRBV4-1 with TRBJ2-1, with 9 bases lining up with TRBD1. The CDR3 runs 15 residues. Germline assignment: CDR1 MGHRA and CDR2 YSYEKL. Trimming cost V 4 bases and J 5 bases; bases outside gene matches: 6. This chain's CDR3 is CASSRGQGPDNEQFF. CDR3 sequence (DNA): TGCGCCAGCAGCCGAGGACAGGGGCCAGACAATGAGCAGTTCTTC.

The rearrangement joins TRBV27 to TRBJ2-7; 10 positions agree with TRBD2. Germline V lookup: CDR1 MNHEY, CDR2 SMNVEV (reference sequence). CDR3 length: 19 amino acids. J was trimmed by 1 base and V by 2 bases; bases with no gene match: 14. CDR3 in amino acids: CASSLIGLADTNLSYEQYF. The CDR3 DNA reads TGTGCCAGCAGTTTAATAGGACTAGCGGACACCAACCTATCCTACGAGCAGTACTTC.

The gene calls are TRBV4-3 and TRBJ1-5, with D maybe TRBD1 (6 bases). V lost 0 bases and J 1 base, leaving 7 bases between the germline ends. The CDR3 has 15 residues. Germline assignment: CDR1 LGHNA and CDR2 YSLEER. CDR3 nucleotides: TGCGCCAGCAGCCAAGACCAGGGGAGCAATCAGCCCCAGCATTTT. It translates to CASSQDQGSNQPQHF.

The rearrangement links TRBV7-6 to TRBJ2-1, with TRBD2 identical over 9 bases. This CDR3 has 17 residues. Trimming cost V 1 base and J 5 bases; bases outside gene matches: 9. Germline values: CDR1 SGHVS, CDR2 FNYEAQ. CDR3 residues: CASSLEWRGREDNEQFF. The CDR3 DNA is TGTGCCAGCAGCTTAGAGTGGCGCGGGAGGGAGGACAATGAGCAGTTCTTC.

The chain recombines TRBV12-5 with TRBJ1-2; D might be TRBD1 (5 bases). V lost 5 bases to trimming and J lost 4 bases, with 17 bases between them. The CDR3 loop spans 15 amino acids. Germline-derived CDR1 and CDR2 are LGHNT and FRNRAP. The CDR3 region is CASGAPRVSSYGYTF. DNA for the CDR3: TGTGCTAGTGGTGCACCCAGGGTTTCTAGCTATGGCTACACCTTC.

The chain employs TRBV27 and TRBJ2-1, with D possibly matching TRBD1 (5 bases). The CDR3 runs 13 residues. Germline CDR1 MNHEY, CDR2 SMNVEV (reference sequence). V was cut by 3 bases and J by 3 bases, with 6 bases left in between. In DNA, the CDR3 is TGTGCCAGCAGTTTTGACAGCTACAATGAGCAGTTCTTC. Its translation: CASSFDSYNEQFF.

The chain recombines TRBV7-9 with TRBJ1-5; the D is unclear. The germline gives CDR1 SEHNR, CDR2 FQNEAQ (reference sequence). CDR3 size: 12 residues. Trimming left V 1 base short and J 12 bases short, with 10 bases between. The CDR3 protein is CASSLGARNQHF. The CDR3 nucleotides are TGTGCCAGCAGCTTAGGGGCCCGGAACCAGCATTTT.

CDR3 protein: CASSLEGAREQYF. The CDR3 nucleotides read TGCGCCAGCAGCTTGGAAGGGGCCCGGGAGCAGTACTTC. The chain links TRBV5-1 to TRBJ2-7; TRBD1 is a possible D gene (5 bases). The CDR3 runs to 13 residues. The V end was cut by 0 bases, the J end by 7 bases, with 11 bases between. CDR1 and CDR2 from the germline V gene are SGHRS and YFSETQ.

V and J are TRBV29-1 and TRBJ2-7, with TRBD1 matching over 7 bases. The J segment lost 7 bases and the V segment lost 5 bases, leaving 8 bases of the junction unmatched. The CDR3 runs 12 residues. Germline CDR1 reads SQVTM; CDR2 reads ANQGSEA. Here the CDR3 reads CSVWTGLGEQYF. The DNA for the CDR3 is TGCAGCGTTTGGACAGGCCTCGGGGAGCAGTACTTC.

The CDR3 protein is CASSSSGQGYEQYF. In DNA, the CDR3 is TGTGCCAGCAGTTCCTCGGGACAGGGTTACGAGCAGTACTTC. The J gene is TRBJ2-7, the V gene TRBV2; the match to TRBD1 covers 9 bases. V lost 5 bases to trimming and J lost 4 bases; unmatched junction nucleotides: 6. This CDR3 is 14 amino acids long. Germline CDR1 is SNHLY and CDR2 is FYNNEI. Filled out from reference TRBV2 and TRBJ2-7, the complete variable domain reads EPEVTQTPSHQVTQMGQEVILRCVPISNHLYFYWYRQILGQKVEFLVSFYNNEISEKSEIFDDQFSVERPDGSNFTLKIRSTKLEDSAMYFCASSSSGQGYEQYFGPGTRLTVT.

The genes are TRBV5-6 and TRBJ1-2; weak D call: TRBD1 (6 bases). The CDR3 runs to 15 residues. V was cut by 1 base and J by 4 bases, with 14 bases left in between. CDR1 is SGHDT, CDR2 YYEEEE, per germline. CDR3 region: CASSLWGGPFYGYTF. CDR3 coding DNA: TGTGCCAGCAGCTTGTGGGGGGGCCCGTTCTATGGCTACACCTTC.

J is TRBJ2-1 and V is TRBV13; maybe TRBD1 (5 bases). The CDR3 extends over 17 amino acids. Germline V gene lookup returns CDR1 PRHDT and CDR2 FYEKMQ (reference sequence). V lost 0 bases and J lost 5, with 17 bases in between. CDR3 sequence reads: CASSLGPTRAKDNEQFF. The CDR3 coding sequence is TGTGCCAGCAGCTTAGGGCCCACCAGGGCTAAAGACAATGAGCAGTTCTTC.

V gene TRBV28 combines with J gene TRBJ1-6; D gene uncertain. CDR3 length: 14 amino acids. Germline V gene sequence: CDR1 MDHEN, CDR2 SYDVKM. Trimming removed 4 bases at V and 4 bases at J, with 8 bases between. The CDR3 nucleotides read TGTGCCAGCAGTTCCCCAGATTATAATTCACCCCTCCACTTT. The encoded protein is CASSSPDYNSPLHF.

This clone was recorded once. The V call is TRBV4-1, the J call TRBJ2-7; D possibly uses TRBD1 or TRBD2 (5 bases each). Germline loops: CDR1 MGHRA, CDR2 YSYEKL. Trimming pared 1 base from V and 0 bases from J, leaving 16 bases between. The CDR3 sequence is 17 residues long. The CDR3 is CASSQVAGTVHSYEQYF. The CDR3 bases are TGCGCCAGCAGCCAAGTCGCAGGGACCGTCCACTCCTACGAGCAGTACTTC.

The chain is built from TRBV9 and TRBJ2-5; D is unclear. Trimming stripped 0 bases from V and 1 base from J, with 13 bases between. The CDR3 runs to 16 residues. CDR1 is SGDLS, CDR2 YYNGEE, per germline. Here the CDR3 DNA reads TGTGCCAGCAGCGTAGGGGTTAGCTCCCTCCAAGAGACCCAGTACTTC. Translating it yields CASSVGVSSLQETQYF.

The chain is built from TRBV28 and TRBJ2-1; 9 positions match TRBD1. Germline-derived CDR1 and CDR2 are MDHEN and SYDVKM. The CDR3 spans 14 residues. The trim removed 7 bases at V and 9 bases at J, leaving 10 bases unmatched. The CDR3 spells CASNFRDRVGEQFF. CDR3 sequence (DNA): TGTGCCAGCAATTTCCGGGACAGGGTGGGTGAGCAGTTCTTC.